What follows describes a single TCR beta chain. This clonotype appeared a few times. The antigen it binds to is not known. The input lacks base qualities; no much larger clone sits a single base away. CDR1 and CDR2, per the germline V gene, are SGHRS and YFSETQ. The CDR3 contains 15 residues, cysteine and phenylalanine counted. Only the CDR3 DNA is retained, 45 bases long and in frame from the first base. Between the V and J ends, shortened by 3 bases and 8 bases respectively, the junction contains 17 bases. The data were taken from a study of blood T cells in healthy people across ages (dated by TCRdb to 2014 to 2015). For the study in its entirety: Template switching captured roughly one uniquely barcoded TCR beta cDNA molecule per two T cells in model experiments. Two additional independent replicas of 1 million unique cDNA reads from the same blood draw were analyzed for two donors (one aged 18 to 30 and one aged 80 or older). Donors of different ages were randomly distributed across sequencing lanes to avoid experimental bias. To track age-related changes in TCR beta repertoire diversity, the study relied on deep sequencing normalized with unique cDNA molecular identifiers. The donors were split into four age groups: young (average around 15 years), middle-aged (39), aged (more than 60) and long-lived (over 80).

The donors were about 40 Caucasian individuals from Russia, aged roughly 6 to 95 years, who were systemically healthy. About 10 milliliters of peripheral blood were collected from each donor into EDTA-treated Vacutainer tubes. Ficoll-Paque density-gradient centrifugation was used to isolate PBMCs, with at least 6.5 million per sample. Trizol reagent was used to extract total RNA from the PBMCs, yielding at least 5.5 micrograms per sample. The percentages of naive CD45RAhigh/CD27high T cells were determined by flow cytometry on a PBMC aliquot from every donor. Findings and caveats that apply to the study as a whole: Observed TCR beta diversity correlated strongly with the percentage of naive T cells measured by flow cytometry. The long-lived group showed more naive CD4+ T cells, fewer expanded clones and increased TCR diversity than the aged group, suggesting age selection. Bulk unsorted PBMC profiling prevented conclusive comparison of naive and antigen-experienced compartments. Estimates of total diversity from one million sequenced T cells were regarded as lower bounds and underestimates. Observed TCR beta diversity per million T cells fell roughly linearly with age, and a significant reduction was already apparent by age about 43. Because donor CMV infection status was unknown, age-related changes in expanded clonotypes were potentially confounded.

Receptor amplification or capture employed 5' RACE. Instrument used: Illumina HiSeq 2500. The second PCR ran for roughly 6 to 11 cycles and used a J-beta primer mix along with a sample-barcoded 5' primer. A template-switch 5' adaptor carrying 12 random nucleotides introduced a unique molecular identifier onto each TCR beta cDNA molecule. Each sample yielded at least 3 million CDR3-containing paired-end reads. First-strand cDNA was synthesized from all RNA with the Mint cDNA synthesis kit, primed by a TRBC-specific oligonucleotide. Following uracil-DNA glycosylase treatment, all cDNA underwent a first 18-cycle PCR with the universal primers M1SS and BC2_uni_R. In the source study's methods: Normalization of each sample was performed by random selection of 1 million high-quality reads, each carrying a distinct molecular identifier. Instead of being binned into consensus sequences, reads with shared molecular identifiers were discarded. MiTCR, set to a Q25 quality threshold and the strictest error-elimination algorithm, was used for CDR3 identification, clonotype clustering and error correction. A nonparametric unseen species model with Euler transformation was used to estimate a lower bound on total TCR beta diversity. The public sequencing data were trimmed at Q25 with fastp and processed into clonotypes with MiXCR by TCRdb, which kept only in-frame beta chains. Records with the same CDR3 protein are collapsed into one entry carrying the most frequent genes and DNA. The authors' filters were not applied to this entry. Present in this sample are hundreds of thousands of distinct CDR3 sequences, roughly 35% of which were seen just once. The ten largest make up 10% to 15% of the sample.

The chain employs TRBV5-1 and TRBJ1-4; TRBD1 is perhaps the D gene, given 5 matching bases. Sequences were obtained from blood. This receptor was obtained from a man aged 18 to 29 in good health. The CDR3 region: CASSYDPGTQEKLFF. The DNA is TGCGCCAGCAGCTATGACCCCGGGACCCAAGAAAAACTGTTTTTT.